This record covers a single T cell receptor (beta chain). Profiled with immunoSEQ multiplex PCR; TCRdb holds only in-frame clones, not every one. The repertoire has about 320,000 clones, about nine tenths of them found once; the top ten carry around 9%. This record belongs to a study of blood T cell repertoires in COVID-19. Study-level background: Samples representing acute and convalescent COVID-19 were sourced from the United States, Italy and Spain. From T cells, B-cell-depleted T cells, or PBMCs came the material, which was cDNA or gDNA.

The participants were between about 18 and 90 years old and came from 24 US areas. Recovery among Cohort 3 donors was established by two negative PCRs, clearance, or symptom resolution. The CDR3 sequence is 14 residues long. CDR1 and CDR2 (germline): LGHNT, FRNRAP. The V gene end was trimmed by 3 bases and the J gene end by 10 bases; junction bases not matched to a gene: 12. Input material: PBMCs or T cells enriched from blood (not recorded which). The clonotype was recovered from a woman aged 18-29 years who had recovered from COVID-19. The chain combines TRBV12-5 with TRBJ2-7; 7 positions match TRBD1. CDR3 loop: CASGFLRGTEEQYF. DNA of the CDR3: TGTGCTAGTGGTTTTCTTCGTGGGACAGAAGAACAGTACTTC.